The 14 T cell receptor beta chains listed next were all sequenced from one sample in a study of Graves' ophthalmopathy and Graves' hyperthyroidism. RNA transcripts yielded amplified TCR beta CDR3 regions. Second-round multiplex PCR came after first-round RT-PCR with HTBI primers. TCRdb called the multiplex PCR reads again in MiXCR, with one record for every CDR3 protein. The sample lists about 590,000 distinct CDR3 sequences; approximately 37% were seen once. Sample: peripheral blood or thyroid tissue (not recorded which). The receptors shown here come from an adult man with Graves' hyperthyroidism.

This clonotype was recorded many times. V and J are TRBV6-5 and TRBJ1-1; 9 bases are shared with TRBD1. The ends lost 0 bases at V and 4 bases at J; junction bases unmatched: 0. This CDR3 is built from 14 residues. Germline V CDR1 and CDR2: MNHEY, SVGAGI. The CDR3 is CASSYSTGGTEAFF. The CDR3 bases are TGTGCCAGCAGTTACTCGACAGGGGGCACTGAAGCTTTCTTT.

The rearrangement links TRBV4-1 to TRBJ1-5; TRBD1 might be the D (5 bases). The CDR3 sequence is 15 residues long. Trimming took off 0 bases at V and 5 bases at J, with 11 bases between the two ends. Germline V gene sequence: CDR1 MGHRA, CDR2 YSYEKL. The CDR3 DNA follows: TGCGCCAGCAGCCAAGAAGGGGCAAATGATCAGCCCCAGCATTTT. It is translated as CASSQEGANDQPQHF.

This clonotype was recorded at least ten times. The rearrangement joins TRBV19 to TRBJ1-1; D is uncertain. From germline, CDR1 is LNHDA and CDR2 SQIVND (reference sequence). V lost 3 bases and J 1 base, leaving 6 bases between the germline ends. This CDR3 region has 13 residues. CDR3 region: CASSIAANTEAFF. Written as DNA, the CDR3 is TGTGCCAGTAGTATCGCTGCGAACACTGAAGCTTTCTTT.

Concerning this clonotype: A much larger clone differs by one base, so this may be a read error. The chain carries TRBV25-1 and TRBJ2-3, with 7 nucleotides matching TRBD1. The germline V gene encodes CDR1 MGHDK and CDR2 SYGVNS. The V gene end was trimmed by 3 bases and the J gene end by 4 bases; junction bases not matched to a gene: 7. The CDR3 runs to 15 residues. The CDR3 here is CASSETGSRADTQYF. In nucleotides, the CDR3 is TGTGCCAGCAGTGAGACAGGGTCGAGGGCAGATACGCAGTATTTT.

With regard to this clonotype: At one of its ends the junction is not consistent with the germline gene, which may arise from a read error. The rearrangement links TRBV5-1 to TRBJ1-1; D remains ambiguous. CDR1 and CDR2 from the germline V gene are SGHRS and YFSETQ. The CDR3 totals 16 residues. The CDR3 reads CASSLEFGEGNAEAFF. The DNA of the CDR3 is TGCGCCAGCAGCTTGGAGTTCGGGGAAGGGAACGCTGAAGCTTTCTTT.

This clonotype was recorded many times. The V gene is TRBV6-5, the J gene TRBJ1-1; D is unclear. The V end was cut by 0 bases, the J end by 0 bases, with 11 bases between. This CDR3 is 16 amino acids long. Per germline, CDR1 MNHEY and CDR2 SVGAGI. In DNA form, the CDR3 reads TGTGCCAGCAGTTACTCGTCGATAAGTATGAACACTGAAGCTTTCTTT. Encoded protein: CASSYSSISMNTEAFF.

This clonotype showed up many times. The CDR3 here is CAWSPSGANVLTF. CDR3 bases: TGTGCCTGGTCGCCGTCTGGGGCCAACGTCCTGACTTTC. The gene calls are TRBV30 and TRBJ2-6; no reliable D call. Germline CDR1 is GTSNPN and CDR2 is SVGIG (reference sequence). V lost 5 bases, J lost 1 base, and 6 bases lay in between. The CDR3 totals 13 residues.

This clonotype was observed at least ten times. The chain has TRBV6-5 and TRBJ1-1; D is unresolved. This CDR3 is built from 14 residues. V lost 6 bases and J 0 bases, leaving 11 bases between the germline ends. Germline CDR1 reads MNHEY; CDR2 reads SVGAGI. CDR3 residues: CASSERALNTEAFF. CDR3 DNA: TGTGCCAGCAGCGAGAGGGCGTTGAACACTGAAGCTTTCTTT.

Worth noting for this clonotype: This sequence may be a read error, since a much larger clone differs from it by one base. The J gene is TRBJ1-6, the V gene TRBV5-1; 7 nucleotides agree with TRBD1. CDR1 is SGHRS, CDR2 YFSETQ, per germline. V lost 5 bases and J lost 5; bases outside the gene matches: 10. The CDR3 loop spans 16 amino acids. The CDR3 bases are TGCGCCAGCAGTTTGACAGGGACAGCCGATAATTCACCCCTCCACTTT. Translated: CASSLTGTADNSPLHF.

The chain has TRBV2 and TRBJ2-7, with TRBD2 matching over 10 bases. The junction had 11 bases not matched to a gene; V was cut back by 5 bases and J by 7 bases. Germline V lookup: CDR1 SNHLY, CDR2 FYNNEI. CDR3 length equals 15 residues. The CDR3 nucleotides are TGTGCCAGCAGTCCCGGGACTAGCGTCCACAATGAGCAGTACTTC. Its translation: CASSPGTSVHNEQYF.

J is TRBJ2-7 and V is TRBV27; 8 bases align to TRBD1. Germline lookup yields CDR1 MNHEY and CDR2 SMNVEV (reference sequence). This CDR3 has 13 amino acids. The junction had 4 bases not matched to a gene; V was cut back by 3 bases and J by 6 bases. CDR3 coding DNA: TGTGCCAGCAGTTTCTCGGACAGGGCCGAGCAGTACTTC. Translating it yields CASSFSDRAEQYF.

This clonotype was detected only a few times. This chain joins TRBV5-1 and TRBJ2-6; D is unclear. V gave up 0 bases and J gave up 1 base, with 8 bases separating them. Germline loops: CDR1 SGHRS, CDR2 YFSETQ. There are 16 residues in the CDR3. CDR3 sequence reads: CASSLDLGSGANVLTF. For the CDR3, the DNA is TGCGCCAGCAGCTTGGATCTTGGGTCTGGGGCCAACGTCCTGACTTTC. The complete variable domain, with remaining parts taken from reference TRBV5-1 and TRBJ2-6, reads KAGVTQTPRYLIKTRGQQVTLSCSPISGHRSVSWYQQTPGQGLQFLFEYFSETQRNKGNFPGRFSGRQFSNSRSEMNVSTLELGDSALYLCASSLDLGSGANVLTFGAGSRLTVL.

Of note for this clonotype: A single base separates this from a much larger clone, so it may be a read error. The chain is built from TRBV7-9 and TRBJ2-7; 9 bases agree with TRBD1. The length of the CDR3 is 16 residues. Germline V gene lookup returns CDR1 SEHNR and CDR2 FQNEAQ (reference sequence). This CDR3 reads CAGSSRRDRDSSEQYF. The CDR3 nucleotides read TGTGCCGGCAGCTCGCGCCGGGACAGGGACTCGTCCGAGCAGTACTTC.

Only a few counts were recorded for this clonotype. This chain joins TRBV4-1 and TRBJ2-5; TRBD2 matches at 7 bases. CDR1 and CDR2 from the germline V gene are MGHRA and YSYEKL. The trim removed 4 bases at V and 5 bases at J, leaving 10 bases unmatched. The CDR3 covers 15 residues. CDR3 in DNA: TGCGCCAGCAGCCGAGGGCTAGGGCGGGGGGAGACCCAGTACTTC. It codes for CASSRGLGRGETQYF.